This T cell receptor beta chain was identified in a study of sequential checkpoint blockade in melanoma. Study background: First-line arms were nivolumab then ipilimumab, or the reverse, randomized 1:1. TCRβ was sequenced from DNA of about a hundred pretreatment tumors.

Only in-frame clones appear in the TCRdb table, and some are missing; sequencing was by immunoSEQ multiplex PCR. The sample yields 35,000 to 40,000 clones, roughly 32% seen once. This clone was seen at least ten times. Its antigen is not known. Documented treatment: randomized to nivolumab then ipilimumab (arm A) or the reverse (arm B). DNA-damaging chemotherapy had not been given to any patient beforehand. Study-wide results and limits: For nivolumab-first patients, baseline tumor clonality was associated with response.

Germline values: CDR1 MNHGY, CDR2 SAAAGT. The CDR3 totals 12 residues. Trimming pared 2 bases from V and 7 bases from J, leaving 8 bases between. This receptor was taken from a human donor with melanoma. J is TRBJ1-1 and V is TRBV6-8; D gene unclear. Material: tumor tissue (inferred from file names), obtained from a patient given nivolumab and ipilimumab in sequence. CDR3 region: CASSYGRLEAFF. The CDR3 bases are TGTGCCAGCAGTTACGGTCGGCTTGAAGCTTTCTTT.